This T cell receptor (beta chain) was sequenced in a study of blood T cell repertoires in COVID-19 (dated by TCRdb to about 2020). About the full investigation: Samples covering the acute and convalescent phases of COVID-19 were provided by collaborators in the United States, Italy and Spain. The repertoires were made available in a free public database intended to serve as a resource for research on the immune response to SARS-CoV-2. Deeply sampled blood TCRbeta repertoires from subjects exposed to, actively infected with, or recovered from COVID-19 were included in the dataset. The prospective study material was composed of cDNA or gDNA derived from T cells, B-cell-depleted T cells, or PBMCs. Where available, HLA class I and class II types were taken from metadata supplied by the sample provider and were not determined by assay-based typing. A de-identified subject ID, COVID-19 status, age in years and sex were almost always included in the sample metadata. The samples were drawn from the first 160 participants of the ongoing ImmuneRACE study and from about 1,200 subjects provided by 6 global collaborators.

Study-level results and caveats: Clinical and demographic metadata were provided uncurated, with the amount varying by source and participant.

Of note for this clone: The antigen it recognizes is unknown. No base-level quality is on record; no much larger clone is a single base apart.

CDR1 is given as ENHRY and CDR2 as SYGVKD, both from the germline V gene. From cysteine to phenylalanine, the CDR3 is 15 amino acids long. Only the CDR3 DNA stays, 45 bases, in frame from base 1. V trim: 3 bases; J trim: 6 bases; unmatched bases: 5. Participants in the prospective study were aged about 18 to 100 years, lived in 24 United States geographic areas, and enrolled through a virtual design. Cohort assignment in the prospective study relied on participant-reported clinical history from a screening survey and a study questionnaire. In the prospective study, mobile phlebotomists collected whole blood, serum and a nasopharyngeal or oropharyngeal swab from each participant. Prospective study participants could optionally give additional blood draws and questionnaires over an approximately two-month period. Blood samples from the prospective study were shipped frozen or at room temperature prior to DNA extraction.

TCRbeta CDR3 regions were amplified from genomic DNA using the immunoSEQ Assay, a bias-controlled multiplex PCR. For the original study's pipeline: The number of nucleated cells in each sample was estimated by amplification of reference gene primers within the assay. To quantify the absolute abundance of each unique TCRbeta CDR3 rearrangement, sequence reads were collapsed and filtered. For each sample, productive Simpson clonality was calculated as the square root of Simpson's diversity index across productive rearrangements. TCRdb limited this immuneACCESS table to in-frame rearrangements with V and J called. A share of clones is missing; checked studies link under half to unresolved V genes, and the rest is unexplained. V and J calls and clone size follow that table, whereas D and trimming were derived from the DNA. This sample holds under 500,000 clones; 87% were observed only once. Under 2.5% of the sample belongs to the ten largest clones.

Recombination connected TRBV10-3 to TRBJ2-7; the central 13 bases match TRBD2. This clonotype was sampled from a woman between 18 and 29 years old with acute COVID-19. The sequenced sample consisted of PBMCs or T cells enriched from blood (not recorded which). The CDR3 protein sequence reads: CAISEGGLAGSEQYF. In nucleotide form, the sequence is TGTGCCATCAGTGAAGGGGGACTAGCGGGGAGCGAGCAGTACTTC.